Below, one TCR beta chain is given with its context. This sample's RNA came from whole unsorted tissue. More than 3 cm separated this lung sample from the edge of the tumor. This sample is part of a study of tumor and adjacent non-tumor tissue in lung cancer. Study summary: On average, productive TCRbeta reads reached 4 million to 4.5 million per sample.

V dropped 5 bases and J dropped 0 bases, with 17 bases sitting between them. Germline CDR1 and CDR2: MNHEY and SVGEGT. The CDR3 is 17 amino acids. The library came from three nested PCR rounds adapted from ARM-PCR protocols. TCRdb reprocessed the multiplex PCR reads with MiXCR, giving one entry per CDR3 protein. Here the sample spans 50,000 or so distinct CDR3 sequences, about 79% being singletons. Source material: distant non-tumor lung tissue. This receptor was identified in a woman aged 60-75 years with non-small cell lung cancer. This rearrangement joins TRBV6-2 or TRBV6-3 to TRBJ1-5, with D maybe TRBD1 (5 bases). CDR3 protein: CASSHTGVTSSNQPQHF. In DNA, the CDR3 is TGTGCCAGCAGTCACACGGGGGTCACCTCTAGCAATCAGCCCCAGCATTTT.